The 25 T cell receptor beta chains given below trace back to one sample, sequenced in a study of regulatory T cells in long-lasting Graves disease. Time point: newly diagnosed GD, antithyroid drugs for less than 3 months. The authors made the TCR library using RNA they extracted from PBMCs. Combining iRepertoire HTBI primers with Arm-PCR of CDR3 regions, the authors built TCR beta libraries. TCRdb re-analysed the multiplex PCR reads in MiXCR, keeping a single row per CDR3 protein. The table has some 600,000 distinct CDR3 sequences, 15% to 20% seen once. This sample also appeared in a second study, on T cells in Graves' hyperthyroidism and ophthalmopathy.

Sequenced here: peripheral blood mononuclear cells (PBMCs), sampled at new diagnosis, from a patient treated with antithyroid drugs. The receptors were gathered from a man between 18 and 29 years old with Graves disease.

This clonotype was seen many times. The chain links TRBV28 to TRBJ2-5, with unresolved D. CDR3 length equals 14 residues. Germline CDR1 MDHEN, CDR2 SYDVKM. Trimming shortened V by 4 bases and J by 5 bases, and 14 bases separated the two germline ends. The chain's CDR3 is CASSSVPPNETQYF. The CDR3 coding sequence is TGTGCCAGCAGTTCCGTCCCTCCAAACGAGACCCAGTACTTC.

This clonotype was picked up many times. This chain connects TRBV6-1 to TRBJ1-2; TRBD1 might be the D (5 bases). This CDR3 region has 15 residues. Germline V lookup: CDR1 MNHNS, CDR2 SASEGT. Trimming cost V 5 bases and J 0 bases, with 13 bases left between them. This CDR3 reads CASSTRDSPNYGYTF. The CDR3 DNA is TGTGCCAGCAGTACCCGAGACAGCCCTAACTATGGCTACACCTTC.

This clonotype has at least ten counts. The CDR3 DNA sequence: TGTGCCAGCAGTTATGGAGGGACGAATTACGAGCAGTACTTC. This codes for CASSYGGTNYEQYF. The chain uses TRBV6-9 and TRBJ2-7, with D possibly TRBD2 on 6 matching bases. The CDR3 extends over 14 amino acids. The germline V gene encodes CDR1 MNHGY and CDR2 SVAAGI. Trimming removed 2 bases from V and 4 bases from J, with 12 bases in between.

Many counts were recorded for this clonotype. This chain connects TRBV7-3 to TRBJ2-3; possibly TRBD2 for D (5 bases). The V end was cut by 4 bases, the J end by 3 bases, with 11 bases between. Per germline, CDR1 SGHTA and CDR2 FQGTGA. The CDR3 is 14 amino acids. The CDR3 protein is CASSSHSGTDTQYF. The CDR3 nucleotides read TGTGCCAGCAGCTCCCACTCGGGGACAGATACGCAGTATTTT.

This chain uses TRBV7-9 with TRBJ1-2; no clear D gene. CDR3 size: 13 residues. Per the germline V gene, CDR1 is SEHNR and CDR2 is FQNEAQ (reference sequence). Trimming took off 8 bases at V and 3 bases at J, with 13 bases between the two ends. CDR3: CASQFQSDYGYTF. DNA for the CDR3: TGTGCCAGCCAATTCCAATCTGACTATGGCTACACCTTC.

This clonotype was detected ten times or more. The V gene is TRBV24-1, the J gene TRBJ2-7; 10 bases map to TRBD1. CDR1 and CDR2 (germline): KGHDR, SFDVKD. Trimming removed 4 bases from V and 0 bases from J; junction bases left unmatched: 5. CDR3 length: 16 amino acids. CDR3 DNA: TGTGCCACCAGTGAATCTGGGACAGGGGACTCCTACGAGCAGTACTTC. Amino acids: CATSESGTGDSYEQYF.

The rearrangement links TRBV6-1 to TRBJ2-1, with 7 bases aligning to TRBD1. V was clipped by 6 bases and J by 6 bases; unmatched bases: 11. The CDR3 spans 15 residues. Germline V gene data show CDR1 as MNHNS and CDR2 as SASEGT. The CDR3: CASSVPGTASNEQFF. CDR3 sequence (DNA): TGTGCCAGCAGCGTCCCTGGGACAGCCTCCAATGAGCAGTTCTTC.

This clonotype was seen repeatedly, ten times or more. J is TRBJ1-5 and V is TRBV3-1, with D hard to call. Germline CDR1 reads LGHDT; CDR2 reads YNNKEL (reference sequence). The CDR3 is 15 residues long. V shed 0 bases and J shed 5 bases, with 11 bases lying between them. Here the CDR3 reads CASSQDLTEYQPQHF. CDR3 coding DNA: TGTGCCAGCAGCCAAGATTTAACAGAATATCAGCCCCAGCATTTT.

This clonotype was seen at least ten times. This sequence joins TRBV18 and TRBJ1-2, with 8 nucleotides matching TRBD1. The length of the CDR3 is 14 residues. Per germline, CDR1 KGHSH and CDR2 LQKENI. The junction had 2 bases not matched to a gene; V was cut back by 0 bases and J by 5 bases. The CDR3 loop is CASSPPTGVYGYTF. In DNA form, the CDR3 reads TGTGCCAGCTCACCACCGACAGGGGTATATGGCTACACCTTC.

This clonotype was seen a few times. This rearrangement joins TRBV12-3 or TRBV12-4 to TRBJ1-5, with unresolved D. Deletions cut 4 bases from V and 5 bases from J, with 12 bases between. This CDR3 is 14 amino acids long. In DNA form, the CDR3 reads TGTGCCAGCAGTTCCACGACATACTATCAGCCCCAGCATTTT. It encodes CASSSTTYYQPQHF.

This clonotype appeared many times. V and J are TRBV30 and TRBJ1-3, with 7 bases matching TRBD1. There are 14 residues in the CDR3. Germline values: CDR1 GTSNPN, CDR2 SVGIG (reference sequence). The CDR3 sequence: CAGSQGDSGNTIYF. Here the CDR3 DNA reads TGTGCTGGGTCCCAGGGGGACTCTGGAAACACCATATATTTT.

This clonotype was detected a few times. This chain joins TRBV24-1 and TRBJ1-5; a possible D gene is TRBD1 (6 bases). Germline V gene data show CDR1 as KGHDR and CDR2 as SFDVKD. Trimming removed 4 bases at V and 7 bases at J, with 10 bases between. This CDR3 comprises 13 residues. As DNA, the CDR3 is TGTGCCACCAGTGACTCAGGGGACCAGCCCCAGCATTTT. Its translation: CATSDSGDQPQHF.

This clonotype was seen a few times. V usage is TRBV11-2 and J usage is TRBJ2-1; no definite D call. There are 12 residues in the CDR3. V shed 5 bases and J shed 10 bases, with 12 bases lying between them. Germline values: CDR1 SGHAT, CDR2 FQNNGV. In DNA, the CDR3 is TGTGCCAGCAGCGCCCGAACCCCCGAGCAGTTCTTC. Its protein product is CASSARTPEQFF.

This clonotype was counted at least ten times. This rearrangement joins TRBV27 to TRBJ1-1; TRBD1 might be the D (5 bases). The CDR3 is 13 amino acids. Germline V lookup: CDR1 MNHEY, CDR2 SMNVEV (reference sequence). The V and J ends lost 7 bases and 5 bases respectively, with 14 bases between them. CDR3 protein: CASTWGGGTEAFF. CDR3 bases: TGTGCCAGCACCTGGGGCGGCGGAACTGAAGCTTTCTTT.

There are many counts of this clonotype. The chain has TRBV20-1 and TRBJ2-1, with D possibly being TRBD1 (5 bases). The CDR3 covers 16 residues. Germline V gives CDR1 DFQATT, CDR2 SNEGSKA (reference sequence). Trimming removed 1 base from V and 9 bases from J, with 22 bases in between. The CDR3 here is CSARVGFNRRGSEQFF. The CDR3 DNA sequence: TGCAGTGCTAGAGTAGGGTTTAATAGAAGGGGTTCTGAGCAGTTCTTC.

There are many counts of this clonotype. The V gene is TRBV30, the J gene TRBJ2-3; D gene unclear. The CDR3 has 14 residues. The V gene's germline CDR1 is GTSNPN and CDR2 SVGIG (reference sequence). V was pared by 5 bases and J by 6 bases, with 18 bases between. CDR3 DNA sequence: TGTGCCTGGTACCGGGCCCCATCTTCGGATACGCAGTATTTT. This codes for CAWYRAPSSDTQYF.

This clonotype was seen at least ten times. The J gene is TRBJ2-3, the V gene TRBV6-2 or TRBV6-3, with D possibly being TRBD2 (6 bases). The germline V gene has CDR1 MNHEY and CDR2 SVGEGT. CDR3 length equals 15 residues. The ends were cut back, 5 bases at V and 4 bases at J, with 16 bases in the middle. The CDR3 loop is CASSGVGRYADTQYF. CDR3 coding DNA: TGTGCCAGCAGTGGGGTCGGGAGATACGCAGATACGCAGTATTTT.

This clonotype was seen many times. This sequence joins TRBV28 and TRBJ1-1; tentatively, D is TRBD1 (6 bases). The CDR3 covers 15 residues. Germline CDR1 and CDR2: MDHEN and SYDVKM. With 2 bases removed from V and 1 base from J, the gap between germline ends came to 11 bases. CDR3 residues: CASSLIGGANTEAFF. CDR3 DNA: TGTGCCAGCAGTTTAATCGGGGGGGCGAACACTGAAGCTTTCTTT.

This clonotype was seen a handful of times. The CDR3 DNA is TGCAGTGCTAGCCGTCGGGGGCTTGGCTACACCTTC. It yields the protein CSASRRGLGYTF. This sequence joins TRBV20-1 and TRBJ1-2; a weak D match, TRBD1 (6 bases). Germline-derived CDR1 and CDR2 are DFQATT and SNEGSKA (reference sequence). The length of the CDR3 is 12 residues. V was trimmed by 3 bases and J by 7 bases, leaving 12 bases between them.

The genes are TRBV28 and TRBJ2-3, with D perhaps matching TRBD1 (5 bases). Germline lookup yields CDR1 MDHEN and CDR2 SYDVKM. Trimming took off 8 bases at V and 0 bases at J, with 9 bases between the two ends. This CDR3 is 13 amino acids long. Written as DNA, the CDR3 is TGTGCCAGCCGACAGTTTAGCACAGATACGCAGTATTTT. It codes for CASRQFSTDTQYF.

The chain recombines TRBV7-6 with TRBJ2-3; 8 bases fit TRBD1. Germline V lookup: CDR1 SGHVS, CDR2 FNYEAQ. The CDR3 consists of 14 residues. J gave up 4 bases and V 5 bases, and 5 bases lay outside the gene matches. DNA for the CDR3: TGTGCCAGCAGCCCGCGGACAGGGCCAGATACGCAGTATTTT. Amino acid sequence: CASSPRTGPDTQYF.

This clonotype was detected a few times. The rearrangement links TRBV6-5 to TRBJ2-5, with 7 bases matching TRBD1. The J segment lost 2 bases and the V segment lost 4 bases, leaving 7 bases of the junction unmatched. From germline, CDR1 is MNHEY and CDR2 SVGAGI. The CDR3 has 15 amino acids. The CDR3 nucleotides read TGTGCCAGCAGTTGGTCGTCCAGGGGGCAAGAGACCCAGTACTTC. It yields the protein CASSWSSRGQETQYF.

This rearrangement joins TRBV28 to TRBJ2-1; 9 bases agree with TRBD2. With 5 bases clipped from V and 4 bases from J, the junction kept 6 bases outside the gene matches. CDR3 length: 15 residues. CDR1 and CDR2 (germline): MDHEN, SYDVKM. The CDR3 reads CASSPTSGEYNEQFF. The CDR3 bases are TGTGCCAGCAGTCCGACTAGCGGAGAATACAATGAGCAGTTCTTC.

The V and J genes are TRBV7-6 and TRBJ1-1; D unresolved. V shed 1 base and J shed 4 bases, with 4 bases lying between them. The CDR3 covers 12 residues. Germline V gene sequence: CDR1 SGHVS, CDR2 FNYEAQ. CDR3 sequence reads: CASSLEPTEAFF. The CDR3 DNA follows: TGTGCCAGCAGCTTAGAACCCACTGAAGCTTTCTTT. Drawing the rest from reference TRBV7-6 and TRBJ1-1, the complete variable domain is GAGVSQSPRYKVTKRGQDVALRCDPISGHVSLYWYRQALGQGPEFLTYFNYEAQQDKSGLPNDRFSAERPEGSISTLTIQRTEQRDSAMYRCASSLEPTEAFFGQGTRLTVV.

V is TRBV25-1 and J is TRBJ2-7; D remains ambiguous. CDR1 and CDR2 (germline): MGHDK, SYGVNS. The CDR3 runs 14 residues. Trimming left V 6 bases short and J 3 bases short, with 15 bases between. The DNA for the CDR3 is TGTGCCAGCAGCCCCCCCGGGCCGAGCTACGAGCAGTACTTC. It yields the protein CASSPPGPSYEQYF.